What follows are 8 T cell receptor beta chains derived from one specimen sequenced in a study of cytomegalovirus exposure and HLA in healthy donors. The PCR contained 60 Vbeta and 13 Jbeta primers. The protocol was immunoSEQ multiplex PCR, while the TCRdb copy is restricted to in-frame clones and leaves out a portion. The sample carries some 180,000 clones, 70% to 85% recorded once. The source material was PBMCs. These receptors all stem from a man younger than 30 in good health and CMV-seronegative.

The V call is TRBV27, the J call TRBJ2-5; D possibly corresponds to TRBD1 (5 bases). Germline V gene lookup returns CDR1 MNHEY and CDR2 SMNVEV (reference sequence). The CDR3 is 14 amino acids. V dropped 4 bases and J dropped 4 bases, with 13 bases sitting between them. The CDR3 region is CASSSRTGSETQYF. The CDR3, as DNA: TGTGCCAGCAGTTCCCGAACAGGATCAGAGACCCAGTACTTC.

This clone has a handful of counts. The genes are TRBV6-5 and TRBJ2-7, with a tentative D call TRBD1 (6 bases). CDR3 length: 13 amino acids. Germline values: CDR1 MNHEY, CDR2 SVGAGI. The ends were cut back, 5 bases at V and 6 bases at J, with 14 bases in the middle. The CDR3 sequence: CASSGQTGGEQYF. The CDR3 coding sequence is TGTGCCAGCAGTGGACAGACCGGTGGCGAGCAGTACTTC.

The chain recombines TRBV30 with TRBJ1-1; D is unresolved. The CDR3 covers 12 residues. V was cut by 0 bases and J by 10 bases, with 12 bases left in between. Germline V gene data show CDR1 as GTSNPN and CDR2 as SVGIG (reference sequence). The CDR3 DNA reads TGTGCCTGGAGTGTTGTAGGGAGCGGAGCTTTCTTT. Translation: CAWSVVGSGAFF.

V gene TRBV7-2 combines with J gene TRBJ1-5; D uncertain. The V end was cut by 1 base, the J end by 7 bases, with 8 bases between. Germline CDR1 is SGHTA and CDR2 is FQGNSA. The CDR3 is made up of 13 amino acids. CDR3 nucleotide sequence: TGTGCCAGCAGCTTAGTAGCCCGACAGCCCCAGCATTTT. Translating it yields CASSLVARQPQHF.

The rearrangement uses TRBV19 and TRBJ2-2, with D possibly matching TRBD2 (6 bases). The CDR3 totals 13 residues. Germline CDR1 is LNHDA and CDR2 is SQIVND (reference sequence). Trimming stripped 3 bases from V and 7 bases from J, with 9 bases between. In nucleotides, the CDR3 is TGTGCCAGTAGTATGGAGGGAGTCGGGGAGCTGTTTTTT. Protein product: CASSMEGVGELFF.

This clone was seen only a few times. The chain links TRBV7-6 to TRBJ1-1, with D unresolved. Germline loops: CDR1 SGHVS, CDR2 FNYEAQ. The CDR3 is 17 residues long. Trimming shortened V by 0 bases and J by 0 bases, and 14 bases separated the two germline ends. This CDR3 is CASSLASLLALNTEAFF. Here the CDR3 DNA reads TGTGCCAGCAGCTTAGCTTCTCTTTTAGCTTTGAACACTGAAGCTTTCTTT. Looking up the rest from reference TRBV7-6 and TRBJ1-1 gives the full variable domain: GAGVSQSPRYKVTKRGQDVALRCDPISGHVSLYWYRQALGQGPEFLTYFNYEAQQDKSGLPNDRFSAERPEGSISTLTIQRTEQRDSAMYRCASSLASLLALNTEAFFGQGTRLTVV.

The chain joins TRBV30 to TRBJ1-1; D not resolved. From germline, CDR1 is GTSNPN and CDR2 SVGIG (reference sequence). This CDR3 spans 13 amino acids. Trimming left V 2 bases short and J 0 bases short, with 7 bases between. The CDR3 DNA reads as TGTGCCTGGAGTTCACACCTGAACACTGAAGCTTTCTTT. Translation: CAWSSHLNTEAFF.

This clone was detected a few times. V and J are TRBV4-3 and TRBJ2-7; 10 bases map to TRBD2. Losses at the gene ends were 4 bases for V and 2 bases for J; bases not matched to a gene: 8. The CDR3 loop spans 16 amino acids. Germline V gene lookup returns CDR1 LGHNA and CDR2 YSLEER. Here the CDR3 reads CASSPGLAGETYEQYF. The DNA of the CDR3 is TGCGCCAGCAGCCCGGGCCTAGCGGGGGAAACCTACGAGCAGTACTTC.